The text below deals with one T cell receptor (beta chain). Authors' analysis steps: Reference gene primer amplification in the assay estimated nucleated cell counts. Assay: immunoSEQ multiplex PCR; the TCRdb copy retains only in-frame clones and omits some. V and J calls and clone size come straight from that table; D and trimming were deduced from the DNA. The sample carries more than 300,000 clones, more than 70% recorded once. The CDR3 loop spans 17 amino acids. Trimming removed 2 bases from V and 0 bases from J; junction bases left unmatched: 5. Germline CDR1 and CDR2: SGHVS and FNYEAQ. These data come from a study of blood T cell repertoires in COVID-19. Study-level background: COVID-19 samples from acute and convalescent phases originated in the United States, Italy and Spain. Nucleic acid was either cDNA or gDNA, and it came from T cells, B-cell-depleted T cells, or PBMCs.

It was during active infection that Seattle patients were enrolled and then longitudinally followed. Material: peripheral blood. The chain recombines TRBV7-6 with TRBJ2-1; 9 bases map to TRBD1. The source of this sequence is a woman aged 25 to 39 with COVID-19, enrolled during active disease. The chain's CDR3 is CASSLPDRGGSYNEQFF. The DNA of the CDR3 is TGTGCCAGCAGCTTACCCGACAGGGGGGGCTCCTACAATGAGCAGTTCTTC.